This T cell receptor (beta chain) was observed in a study of blood T cell repertoires in COVID-19. Background on the study: Italy, Spain and the United States were the sources of the convalescent and acute COVID-19 samples.

In its sample, this clone was seen once. The age range of participants was about 18 to 95 years, with residence in more than 20 US areas. Each participant's cohort was designated according to participant-reported clinical history. Donors of Cohort 3 who recovered were those that had two negative PCRs, clearance, or symptom resolution. Libraries were prepared by immunoSEQ multiplex PCR; TCRdb keeps only in-frame clonotypes and omits some of them. The profile shows about 410,000 clones, around 92% of them singletons. The sample taken for sequencing was PBMCs or T cells enriched from blood (not recorded which). This TCR was recovered from a woman aged 30 to 39 who had recovered from COVID-19.

As DNA, the CDR3 is TGTGCCAGCAGCCTCGGGACAGGGCACAATCAGCCCCAGCATTTT. It yields the protein CASSLGTGHNQPQHF. The chain recombines TRBV7-2 with TRBJ1-5; 9 bases align to TRBD1. The CDR3 runs to 15 residues. Germline loops: CDR1 SGHTA, CDR2 FQGNSA. V shed 5 bases, J shed 3 bases, and the junction held 5 bases outside the gene matches.